The next 3 T cell receptor beta chains were all read from a single sample in a study of blood T cell repertoires in COVID-19. Assay used: immunoSEQ multiplex PCR; TCRdb lists only in-frame clones, some missing. The data show 150,000 to 200,000 clones, around nine tenths seen once. The sequencing input was PBMCs or T cells enriched from blood (not recorded which). The receptors were gathered from a woman aged 50 to 65 who had recovered from COVID-19.

The chain is built from TRBV13 and TRBJ2-2; 10 nucleotides align to TRBD2. The CDR3 contains 16 residues. Per the germline V gene, CDR1 is PRHDT and CDR2 is FYEKMQ (reference sequence). The J segment lost 4 bases and the V segment lost 4 bases, leaving 6 bases of the junction unmatched. Here the CDR3 DNA reads TGTGCCAGCAGCTCAAGGACTAGCGGACCCACCGGGGAGCTGTTTTTT. Translated: CASSSRTSGPTGELFF.

V is TRBV5-6 and J is TRBJ1-4, with D perhaps matching TRBD1 (6 bases). The CDR3 extends over 13 amino acids. Germline CDR1 and CDR2: SGHDT and YYEEEE. The V and J ends lost 0 bases and 8 bases respectively, with 8 bases between them. The CDR3 sequence is CASSLVGAEKLFF. The CDR3 bases are TGTGCCAGCAGCTTGGTGGGGGCGGAAAAACTGTTTTTT.

The gene calls are TRBV11-2 and TRBJ2-7; D is unresolved. CDR1 and CDR2 from the germline V gene are SGHAT and FQNNGV. The CDR3 has 17 amino acids. V lost 0 bases to trimming and J lost 6 bases, with 21 bases between them. In nucleotides, the CDR3 is TGTGCCAGCAGCTTAGATCTAAGGCTCCCGCTCCGAGGCGAGCAGTACTTC. Amino acids: CASSLDLRLPLRGEQYF.